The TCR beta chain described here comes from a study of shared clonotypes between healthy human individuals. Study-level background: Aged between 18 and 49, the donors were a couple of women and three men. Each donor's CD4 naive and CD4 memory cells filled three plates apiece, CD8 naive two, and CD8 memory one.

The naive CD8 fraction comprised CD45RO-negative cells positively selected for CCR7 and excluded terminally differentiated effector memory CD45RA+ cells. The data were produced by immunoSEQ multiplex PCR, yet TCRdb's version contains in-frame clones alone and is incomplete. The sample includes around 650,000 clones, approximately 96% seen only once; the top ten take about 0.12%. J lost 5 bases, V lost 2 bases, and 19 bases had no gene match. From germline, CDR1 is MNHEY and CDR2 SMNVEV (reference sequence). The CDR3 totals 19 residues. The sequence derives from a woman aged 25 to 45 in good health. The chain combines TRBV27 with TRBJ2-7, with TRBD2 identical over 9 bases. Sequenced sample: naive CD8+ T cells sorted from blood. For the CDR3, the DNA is TGTGCCAGCAGTTTAGTGCCCCCCCGGGCGGTAGCGGGAGTTAACGAGCAGTACTTC. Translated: CASSLVPPRAVAGVNEQYF.